A selection of T cell receptor beta chains follows, all from one sample in a study of T-cell memory formation after mild COVID-19. TCRdb redid the calling of the 5' RACE reads with MiXCR, one entry per CDR3 protein. The data contain roughly 350,000 distinct CDR3 sequences, 20% to 25% of them singletons. The sample comprised PBMCs or a T cell subset sorted from them (not recorded which). Receptors were obtained from an adult woman who had mild COVID-19 (a few samples of this study predate the infection). Cell type and time point are not known. The CDR3 runs from the conserved cysteine through the conserved F or W. The D gene is left open where the match is weak. The size of a clone is reported for some rows only, either as once, few or many, or as a class for expanded clones.

clone size: -; V gene: TRBV4-3; D gene: -; J gene: TRBJ2-7; CDR3 DNA: TGCGCCAGCAGCCAAGATCTAAATCCAGGATACGAGCAGTACTTC; CDR3 protein: CASSQDLNPGYEQYF
clone size: few; V gene: TRBV24-1; D gene: TRBD1; J gene: TRBJ2-1; CDR3 DNA: TGTGCCACCAGTGACCCGGACCCGGGACAGGGTTCCGACAATGAGCAGTTCTTC; CDR3 protein: CATSDPDPGQGSDNEQFF
clone size: -; V gene: TRBV6-5; D gene: TRBD2; J gene: TRBJ2-1; CDR3 DNA: TGTGCCAGCAGTTACGTTAGCGGGGTTGTGGACAATGAGCAGTTCTTC; CDR3 protein: CASSYVSGVVDNEQFF
clone size: -; V gene: TRBV24-1; D gene: TRBD1; J gene: TRBJ2-1; CDR3 DNA: TGTGCCACCGGGACAGGGGCAAATGAGCAGTTCTTC; CDR3 protein: CATGTGANEQFF
clone size: few; V gene: TRBV20-1; D gene: -; J gene: TRBJ1-1; CDR3 DNA: TGCAGTGCTAGCCCCCCGGGTCTGGCTGAAGCTTTCTTT; CDR3 protein: CSASPPGLAEAFF
clone size: many; V gene: TRBV12-3/TRBV12-4; D gene: -; J gene: TRBJ2-6; CDR3 DNA: TGTGCCAGCAGTTTAGCGCAGGGTGGGGCTGGGGCCAACGTCCTGACTTTC; CDR3 protein: CASSLAQGGAGANVLTF
clone size: -; V gene: TRBV20-1; D gene: -; J gene: TRBJ2-3; CDR3 DNA: TGCAGTGCTAGGCCCCCGGGACACCTCACAGATACGCAGTATTTT; CDR3 protein: CSARPPGHLTDTQYF
clone size: few; V gene: TRBV24-1; D gene: TRBD1; J gene: TRBJ2-5; CDR3 DNA: TGTGCCACCAGTGATCGGACAGGAGCGATGGAGACCCAGTACTTC; CDR3 protein: CATSDRTGAMETQYF
clone size: few; V gene: TRBV4-3; D gene: -; J gene: TRBJ2-1; CDR3 DNA: TGCGCCAGCAGCCTCACAGGGTCTTTGAACAATGAGCAGTTCTTC; CDR3 protein: CASSLTGSLNNEQFF
clone size: -; V gene: TRBV20-1; D gene: TRBD2; J gene: TRBJ2-3; CDR3 DNA: TGCAGTGCTAGGTCAGCGGGAGGCCACTATAGCACAGATACGCAGTATTTT; CDR3 protein: CSARSAGGHYSTDTQYF
clone size: few; V gene: TRBV12-3/TRBV12-4; D gene: -; J gene: TRBJ1-2; CDR3 DNA: TGTGCCAGCAGTTTATTGTTGCATACTTCTGGCTACACCTTC; CDR3 protein: CASSLLLHTSGYTF
clone size: few; V gene: TRBV9; D gene: -; J gene: TRBJ2-1; CDR3 DNA: TGTGCCAGCAGCCCGCCAGAAGGGGACAACTACAATGAGCAGTTCTTC; CDR3 protein: CASSPPEGDNYNEQFF
clone size: -; V gene: TRBV20-1; D gene: -; J gene: TRBJ2-5; CDR3 DNA: TGCAGTGCTAGAGATCTCGAGGGGGTGGAGACCCAGTACTTC; CDR3 protein: CSARDLEGVETQYF
clone size: few; V gene: TRBV7-3; D gene: -; J gene: TRBJ2-3; CDR3 DNA: TGTGCCAGCAGCTTAACAGCGGGACATGGCACAGATACGCAGTATTTT; CDR3 protein: CASSLTAGHGTDTQYF
clone size: -; V gene: TRBV7-7; D gene: TRBD2; J gene: TRBJ2-7; CDR3 DNA: TGTGCTAGCAGCGCTAGCGGGAGTTACGAGCAGTACTTC; CDR3 protein: CASSASGSYEQYF
clone size: few; V gene: TRBV11-3; D gene: TRBD1; J gene: TRBJ2-2; CDR3 DNA: TGTGCCAGCTCGAGACAGGGGGCTTCGAACACCGGGGAGCTGTTTTTT; CDR3 protein: CASSRQGASNTGELFF
clone size: few; V gene: TRBV7-2; D gene: -; J gene: TRBJ2-3; CDR3 DNA: TGTGCCAGCAGCTTCCTCACAAGTTCGGGAGATACGCAGTATTTT; CDR3 protein: CASSFLTSSGDTQYF
clone size: -; V gene: TRBV9; D gene: TRBD2; J gene: TRBJ2-1; CDR3 DNA: TGTGCCAGTCAGCGGGAGGCCCACAATGAGCAGTTCTTC; CDR3 protein: CASQREAHNEQFF
clone size: -; V gene: TRBV7-9; D gene: -; J gene: TRBJ2-4; CDR3 DNA: TGTGCCAGCAGCTCGACAGTAGCCAAAAACATTCAGTACTTC; CDR3 protein: CASSSTVAKNIQYF
clone size: few; V gene: TRBV20-1; D gene: -; J gene: TRBJ2-3; CDR3 DNA: TGCAGTGCTCCGGACAGATCTAGCACAGATACGCAGTATTTT; CDR3 protein: CSAPDRSSTDTQYF
clone size: many; V gene: TRBV7-8; D gene: TRBD2; J gene: TRBJ2-5; CDR3 DNA: TGTGCCAGCAGCTCTAGCGGGAGGGCCAGAGAGACCCAGTACTTC; CDR3 protein: CASSSSGRARETQYF
clone size: -; V gene: TRBV19; D gene: TRBD1; J gene: TRBJ1-1; CDR3 DNA: TGTGCCAGTAGTATAGGCCTCAGGGGGGCTGGTGAAGCTTTCTTT; CDR3 protein: CASSIGLRGAGEAFF
clone size: -; V gene: TRBV27; D gene: -; J gene: TRBJ1-1; CDR3 DNA: TGTGCCAGCAGATACCAGGGCGTTGGGTCTGAAGCTTTCTTT; CDR3 protein: CASRYQGVGSEAFF
clone size: few; V gene: TRBV5-1; D gene: -; J gene: TRBJ2-3; CDR3 DNA: TGCGCCAGCAGCTTGATCGTGACAGATACGCAGTATTTT; CDR3 protein: CASSLIVTDTQYF
clone size: many; V gene: TRBV5-1; D gene: -; J gene: TRBJ2-7; CDR3 DNA: TGCGCCAGCAGCGACACGACTATCGGCGGGGGCGGCTACGAGCAGTACTTC; CDR3 protein: CASSDTTIGGGGYEQYF
clone size: few; V gene: TRBV19; D gene: -; J gene: TRBJ1-2; CDR3 DNA: TGTGCCAGTAGTATAGATCCTTCGCGAGGCTACACCTTC; CDR3 protein: CASSIDPSRGYTF
clone size: -; V gene: TRBV7-8; D gene: TRBD2; J gene: TRBJ2-1; CDR3 DNA: TGTGCCAGCAGCTCCGGAATCCGTACTAGCGGAGGTTACAATGAGCAGTTCTTC; CDR3 protein: CASSSGIRTSGGYNEQFF
clone size: -; V gene: TRBV15; D gene: -; J gene: TRBJ1-1; CDR3 DNA: TGTGCCACCAGCAGGGGACCCGAAAGGCGGCCTGAAGCTTTCTTT; CDR3 protein: CATSRGPERRPEAFF
clone size: -; V gene: TRBV5-1; D gene: TRBD2; J gene: TRBJ2-7; CDR3 DNA: TGCGCCAGCAGAGTAGCGGGGGCCCTCTCCTACGAGCAGTACTTC; CDR3 protein: CASRVAGALSYEQYF
clone size: few; V gene: TRBV10-3; D gene: -; J gene: TRBJ2-3; CDR3 DNA: TGTGCCAACCGGGACGGGTCCACAGATACGCAGTATTTT; CDR3 protein: CANRDGSTDTQYF
clone size: many; V gene: TRBV12-3/TRBV12-4; D gene: TRBD2; J gene: TRBJ2-3; CDR3 DNA: TGTGCCAGCAGTCCCCGATCAGCTAGCGGAAGCACAGATACGCAGTATTTT; CDR3 protein: CASSPRSASGSTDTQYF
clone size: few; V gene: TRBV7-9; D gene: -; J gene: TRBJ1-3; CDR3 DNA: TGTGCCAGCAGCCACGGGGGGTCAGGTGGAAACACCATATATTTT; CDR3 protein: CASSHGGSGGNTIYF
clone size: once; V gene: TRBV7-6; D gene: TRBD1; J gene: TRBJ2-2; CDR3 DNA: TGTGCCAGCAGCGAGGACAGGCCGACCGGGGAGCTGTTTTTT; CDR3 protein: CASSEDRPTGELFF
clone size: few; V gene: TRBV6-4; D gene: -; J gene: TRBJ2-1; CDR3 DNA: TGTGCCAGCGGGGGATCTGAGCAGTTCTTC; CDR3 protein: CASGGSEQFF
clone size: many; V gene: TRBV7-8; D gene: TRBD2; J gene: TRBJ2-7; CDR3 DNA: TGTGCCAGCAGCTCGGGACTAGCGATCTACGAGCAGTACTTC; CDR3 protein: CASSSGLAIYEQYF
clone size: -; V gene: TRBV5-8; D gene: -; J gene: TRBJ2-1; CDR3 DNA: TGTGCCAGCAGCCAGGGACCGGAGCAGTTCTTC; CDR3 protein: CASSQGPEQFF
clone size: -; V gene: TRBV7-2; D gene: -; J gene: TRBJ2-2; CDR3 DNA: TGTGCCAGCACTTCAACCGGGGAGCTGTTTTTT; CDR3 protein: CASTSTGELFF
clone size: -; V gene: TRBV9; D gene: TRBD2; J gene: TRBJ2-3; CDR3 DNA: TGTGCCAGCAGCGCCCGGACTAGCGGGAGCGCAGATACGCAGTATTTT; CDR3 protein: CASSARTSGSADTQYF
clone size: -; V gene: TRBV4-3; D gene: -; J gene: TRBJ2-7; CDR3 DNA: TGCGCCAGCAGCCCGCGTCCCGATACCTACGAGCAGTACTTC; CDR3 protein: CASSPRPDTYEQYF
clone size: -; V gene: TRBV20-1; D gene: TRBD2; J gene: TRBJ2-3; CDR3 DNA: TGCAGTGCTTACGTGGGAGGGCCTTGGTCTAGCACAGATACGCAGTATTTT; CDR3 protein: CSAYVGGPWSSTDTQYF
clone size: many; V gene: TRBV7-2; D gene: -; J gene: TRBJ2-3; CDR3 DNA: TGTGCCAGCATCCCCCTGTGGCCTAGCACAGATACGCAGTATTTT; CDR3 protein: CASIPLWPSTDTQYF
clone size: few; V gene: TRBV18; D gene: -; J gene: TRBJ1-5; CDR3 DNA: TGTGCCAGCTCCCTCCGGGACTCTAATCAGCCCCAGCATTTT; CDR3 protein: CASSLRDSNQPQHF
clone size: -; V gene: TRBV12-3/TRBV12-4; D gene: -; J gene: TRBJ2-3; CDR3 DNA: TGTGCCAGCAGTTCAGGGCCAACTAGCACAGATACGCAGTATTTT; CDR3 protein: CASSSGPTSTDTQYF
clone size: many; V gene: TRBV11-3; D gene: -; J gene: TRBJ2-2; CDR3 DNA: TGTGCCAGCAGCTACGGGGCCCAGAACACCGGGGAGCTGTTTTTT; CDR3 protein: CASSYGAQNTGELFF
clone size: few; V gene: TRBV6-6; D gene: TRBD2; J gene: TRBJ2-7; CDR3 DNA: TGTGCCAGCACCTGGGGGGGGTCCTACGAGCAGTACTTC; CDR3 protein: CASTWGGSYEQYF
clone size: -; V gene: TRBV5-1; D gene: TRBD1; J gene: TRBJ1-1; CDR3 DNA: TGCGCCAGCAGCTCACAGGGGGCTGAGAGCACTGAAGCTTTCTTT; CDR3 protein: CASSSQGAESTEAFF
clone size: few; V gene: TRBV12-3/TRBV12-4; D gene: TRBD1; J gene: TRBJ2-1; CDR3 DNA: TGTGCCAGCAGTTCTATGACAGGGAAGGATGAGCAGTTCTTC; CDR3 protein: CASSSMTGKDEQFF
clone size: few; V gene: TRBV7-3; D gene: TRBD1; J gene: TRBJ1-1; CDR3 DNA: TGTGCCAGCAGCTCCCGGGACAGGGTTGGTGAAGCTTTCTTT; CDR3 protein: CASSSRDRVGEAFF
clone size: few; V gene: TRBV29-1; D gene: TRBD2; J gene: TRBJ2-3; CDR3 DNA: TGCAGCGTGGCCACCGGGACTAGCGGGGGAGATACGCAGTATTTT; CDR3 protein: CSVATGTSGGDTQYF
clone size: -; V gene: TRBV24-1; D gene: -; J gene: TRBJ2-1; CDR3 DNA: TGTGCCACCAGTCGGAGGGAGGCTGGCACCTACAATGAGCAGTTCTTC; CDR3 protein: CATSRREAGTYNEQFF
clone size: -; V gene: TRBV6-4; D gene: TRBD1; J gene: TRBJ2-1; CDR3 DNA: TGTGCCAGCAGTTCGGACAGGAATTACTACAATGAGCAGTTCTTC; CDR3 protein: CASSSDRNYYNEQFF
clone size: -; V gene: TRBV20-1; D gene: TRBD1; J gene: TRBJ2-3; CDR3 DNA: TGCAGTGCTAGAAGGGACAGAGGGGCGGATACGCAGTATTTT; CDR3 protein: CSARRDRGADTQYF
clone size: many; V gene: TRBV10-3; D gene: -; J gene: TRBJ2-1; CDR3 DNA: TGTGCCATCAAGGGGCAGGGAGTTAGCGATGAGCAGTTCTTC; CDR3 protein: CAIKGQGVSDEQFF
clone size: -; V gene: TRBV11-2; D gene: -; J gene: TRBJ1-2; CDR3 DNA: TGTGCCAGCAGCTTAGAGGGGGCTTCGAACTATGGCTACACCTTC; CDR3 protein: CASSLEGASNYGYTF